Shown below are 24 T cell receptor beta chains from a single sample sequenced in a study of shared clonotypes between healthy human individuals. Sequenced by immunoSEQ multiplex PCR; TCRdb stores in-frame clones only, minus some. This repertoire shows about 770,000 clones, approximately 72% found once; its top ten account for approximately 1.7%. Sequencing was done on a sample of memory CD4+ T cells sorted from blood. Regarding subset: CD45RA-negative fraction. The source is a woman in her twenties or thirties in good health.

The V call is TRBV5-1, the J call TRBJ1-4; TRBD1 is a possible D gene (6 bases). The V and J ends lost 0 bases and 1 base respectively, with 7 bases between them. This CDR3 region has 15 residues. Looked up from germline, CDR1 is SGHRS and CDR2 is YFSETQ. The CDR3: CASSLGGGTNEKLFF. The CDR3 DNA reads TGCGCCAGCAGCTTGGGAGGGGGAACTAATGAAAAACTGTTTTTT.

This chain joins TRBV10-3 and TRBJ2-1, with 9 positions matching TRBD2. The length of the CDR3 is 16 residues. Germline V gene sequence: CDR1 ENHRY, CDR2 SYGVKD. Losses at the gene ends were 0 bases for V and 7 bases for J; bases not matched to a gene: 7. Written as DNA, the CDR3 is TGTGCCATCAGTGAGTCGCTAGCGGGGCGAGGAAATGAGCAGTTCTTC. It encodes CAISESLAGRGNEQFF.

This chain connects TRBV5-4 to TRBJ2-7; D is perhaps TRBD1 or TRBD2 (6 bases each). Germline V gives CDR1 SGHNT, CDR2 YYREEE (reference sequence). V lost 5 bases and J 3 bases, leaving 18 bases between the germline ends. This CDR3 has 15 amino acids. The CDR3 nucleotides are TGTGCCAGCAGTCCTGGGGGGCTACAAGACTACGAGCAGTACTTC. The encoded protein is CASSPGGLQDYEQYF.

The chain couples TRBV30 to TRBJ2-2; D is possibly TRBD1 (5 bases). This CDR3 contains 15 residues. V lost 2 bases to trimming and J lost 1 base, with 11 bases between them. Germline CDR1 reads GTSNPN; CDR2 reads SVGIG (reference sequence). The CDR3 DNA follows: TGTGCCTGGAGTCCGCCCGGACAGAACACCGGGGAGCTGTTTTTT. It specifies CAWSPPGQNTGELFF.

This clone came up a few times. This chain links TRBV10-2 with TRBJ2-5, with 9 bases lining up with TRBD2. With 3 bases clipped from V and 7 bases from J, the junction kept 6 bases outside the gene matches. The germline gives CDR1 WSHSY, CDR2 SAAADI. There are 14 residues in the CDR3. This chain's CDR3 is CASSEAAGGVTQYF. As DNA, the CDR3 is TGCGCCAGCAGTGAAGCGGCGGGAGGGGTGACCCAGTACTTC.

V is TRBV19 and J is TRBJ2-7; 8 bases line up with TRBD1. The CDR3 spans 15 residues. V shed 4 bases and J 7 bases; nucleotides not matched to a gene: 12. Germline V gives CDR1 LNHDA, CDR2 SQIVND (reference sequence). The CDR3 is CASSTPGQAIREQYF. CDR3 in DNA: TGTGCCAGTAGTACCCCGGGACAGGCTATAAGGGAGCAGTACTTC.

The sample holds a few counts of this clone. The chain links TRBV28 to TRBJ1-1; D is unresolved. Trimming pared 6 bases from V and 0 bases from J, leaving 14 bases between. CDR1 and CDR2 (germline): MDHEN, SYDVKM. This CDR3 contains 15 residues. CDR3 nucleotides: TGTGCCAGCAGCCGGATAAGGAGTATGAACACTGAAGCTTTCTTT. It codes for CASSRIRSMNTEAFF.

The chain couples TRBV9 to TRBJ2-1; the match to TRBD2 covers 7 bases. The CDR3 runs 15 residues. V lost 2 bases and J lost 4; bases outside the gene matches: 6. Germline CDR1 is SGDLS and CDR2 is YYNGEE. CDR3: CASSVTLADYNEQFF. For the CDR3, the DNA is TGTGCCAGCAGCGTGACCCTAGCGGATTACAATGAGCAGTTCTTC.

V is TRBV7-7 and J is TRBJ2-2; either TRBD1 or TRBD2 may fit D (5 bases each). This CDR3 contains 15 residues. The V and J ends lost 7 bases and 6 bases respectively, with 18 bases between them. Germline CDR1 is SSHAT and CDR2 is FNYEAQ (reference sequence). CDR3 protein: CASTPGAGSAGELFF. In nucleotides, the CDR3 is TGTGCCAGCACCCCCGGGGCAGGATCGGCCGGGGAGCTGTTTTTT. Based on the CDR3 plus reference TRBV7-7 and TRBJ2-2, the full variable domain is GAGVSQSPRYKVTKRGQDVTLRCDPISSHATLYWYQQALGQGPEFLTYFNYEAQPDKSGLPSDRFSAERPEGSISTLTIQRTEQRDSAMYRCASTPGAGSAGELFFGEGSRLTVL.

In regard to this clone: The same CDR3 can be traced to other DNA sequences in this sample. The rearrangement links TRBV28 to TRBJ2-2; TRBD1 aligns across 7 bases. V trimming: 6 bases; J trimming: 6 bases; junction bases outside the gene matches: 7. Germline assignment: CDR1 MDHEN and CDR2 SYDVKM. This CDR3 comprises 14 residues. The CDR3 DNA reads TGTGCCAGCAGCCGGCGACAGGGTGCCGGGGAGCTGTTTTTT. Translated, it gives CASSRRQGAGELFF.

This chain uses TRBV15 with TRBJ1-5; no firm D call. V was trimmed by 0 bases and J by 4 bases, leaving 13 bases between them. There are 16 residues in the CDR3. Looked up from germline, CDR1 is LNHNV and CDR2 is YYDKDF (reference sequence). The CDR3 protein is CATSRDQTRGNQPQHF. The DNA of the CDR3 is TGTGCCACCAGCAGAGATCAGACGCGTGGGAATCAGCCCCAGCATTTT.

CDR3 amino acids: CSPGGQETQYF. In DNA form, the CDR3 reads TGCAGCCCGGGGGGCCAAGAGACCCAGTACTTC. The chain has TRBV20-1 and TRBJ2-5, with TRBD2 identical over 7 bases. This CDR3 has 11 amino acids. Germline CDR1 is DFQATT and CDR2 is SNEGSKA (reference sequence).

This clone showed up just a few times. The chain couples TRBV7-2 to TRBJ1-2; 7 nucleotides line up with TRBD1. From germline, CDR1 is SGHTA and CDR2 FQGNSA. Trimming at V came to 0 bases and at J to 9 bases, leaving 4 bases not matched to a gene. CDR3 length: 13 amino acids. The CDR3 loop is CASSLAYRGRYTF. Written as DNA, the CDR3 is TGTGCCAGCAGCTTAGCCTACAGGGGTCGCTACACCTTC. Complete variable domain (other parts from reference TRBV7-2 and TRBJ1-2): GAGVSQSPSNKVTEKGKDVELRCDPISGHTALYWYRQSLGQGLEFLIYFQGNSAPDKSGLPSDRFSAERTGGSVSTLTIQRTQQEDSAVYLCASSLAYRGRYTFGSGTRLTVV.

This chain links TRBV25-1 with TRBJ1-1; tentatively, D is TRBD1 (5 bases). Trimming shortened V by 2 bases and J by 5 bases, and 12 bases separated the two germline ends. The CDR3 contains 14 residues. Germline V gene sequence: CDR1 MGHDK, CDR2 SYGVNS. The CDR3 nucleotides are TGTGCCAGCAGTGAAGGAGTGGGGGGTACTGAAGCTTTCTTT. It translates to CASSEGVGGTEAFF.

This chain joins TRBV30 and TRBJ2-1, with TRBD2 matching 8 bases. The trim removed 3 bases at V and 4 bases at J, leaving 11 bases unmatched. Germline CDR1 GTSNPN, CDR2 SVGIG (reference sequence). The CDR3 is made up of 16 amino acids. The CDR3 sequence: CAWSHPGGSAYNEQFF. The CDR3 bases are TGTGCCTGGAGCCACCCGGGAGGGTCCGCATACAATGAGCAGTTCTTC. The full variable domain, in which reference TRBV30 and TRBJ2-1 provide the parts outside the CDR3, is SQTIHQWPATLVQPVGSPLSLECTVEGTSNPNLYWYRQAAGRGLQLLFYSVGIGQISSEVPQNLSASRPQDRQFILSSKKLLLSDSGFYLCAWSHPGGSAYNEQFFGPGTRLTVL.

V and J are TRBV5-1 and TRBJ2-5; no definite D call. Germline V gene lookup returns CDR1 SGHRS and CDR2 YFSETQ. Trimming removed 0 bases at V and 6 bases at J, with 15 bases between. The CDR3 totals 15 residues. This CDR3 reads CASSLAQNMGKTQYF. DNA for the CDR3: TGCGCCAGCAGCTTGGCACAGAACATGGGAAAGACCCAGTACTTC.

CDR3 residues: CASSWTYSYNEQFF. CDR3 sequence (DNA): TGTGCCAGCAGTTGGACTTACTCCTACAATGAGCAGTTCTTC. V gene TRBV28 combines with J gene TRBJ2-1, with a possible D match to TRBD2 (5 bases). V was clipped by 4 bases and J by 0 bases, with 7 bases between them. The CDR3 is made up of 14 amino acids. From germline, CDR1 is MDHEN and CDR2 SYDVKM.

This clone was detected only a few times. The chain is built from TRBV11-1 and TRBJ2-3, with D possibly being TRBD1 (5 bases). V lost 5 bases and J 4 bases, leaving 16 bases between the germline ends. The CDR3 extends over 15 amino acids. The germline gives CDR1 SGHAT, CDR2 FQDESV (reference sequence). CDR3 amino acids: CASSDVRGPSDTQYF. As DNA, the CDR3 is TGTGCCAGCAGCGACGTTAGGGGTCCGTCAGATACGCAGTATTTT.

The chain uses TRBV18 and TRBJ1-5, with D perhaps TRBD1 (6 bases). This CDR3 has 15 amino acids. CDR1 and CDR2 (germline): KGHSH, LQKENI. Between the trimmed V and J ends, which lost 2 bases and 3 bases, there was a span of 11 bases. The CDR3 DNA sequence: TGTGCCAGCTCACCATACAGGGACGACAATCAGCCCCAGCATTTT. This codes for CASSPYRDDNQPQHF.

V and J are TRBV6-5 and TRBJ2-5, with D tentatively TRBD1 or TRBD2 (5 bases each). The V and J ends lost 6 bases and 3 bases respectively, with 11 bases between them. The CDR3 length is 13 residues. Germline CDR1 is MNHEY and CDR2 is SVGAGI. This CDR3 reads CASSGTEKETQYF. The DNA for the CDR3 is TGTGCCAGCAGCGGGACGGAGAAAGAGACCCAGTACTTC.

The chain carries TRBV6-5 and TRBJ2-6; D remains ambiguous. The V and J ends lost 0 bases and 2 bases respectively, with 2 bases between them. The CDR3 contains 14 residues. Germline V gene lookup returns CDR1 MNHEY and CDR2 SVGAGI. DNA for the CDR3: TGTGCCAGCAGTTACTCGACTGGGGCCAACGTCCTGACTTTC. Translating it yields CASSYSTGANVLTF.

The J gene is TRBJ2-3, the V gene TRBV11-2; TRBD2 matches at 11 bases. The V and J ends lost 0 bases and 2 bases, in that order; junction bases with no gene match: 10. The CDR3 is 19 residues long. Germline CDR1 reads SGHAT; CDR2 reads FQNNGV. The CDR3 sequence: CASSLDSGRAGENTDTQYF. The CDR3 DNA is TGTGCCAGCAGCTTAGATAGCGGGAGGGCCGGTGAGAACACAGATACGCAGTATTTT.

The chain links TRBV5-1 to TRBJ2-5; D is uncertain. Trimming removed 2 bases at V and 1 base at J, with 9 bases between. Per germline, CDR1 SGHRS and CDR2 YFSETQ. The CDR3 totals 14 residues. CDR3 sequence reads: CASSFSSSQETQYF. CDR3 sequence (DNA): TGCGCCAGCAGCTTTTCCAGCTCCCAAGAGACCCAGTACTTC.

This clone was picked up a small number of times. The chain couples TRBV18 to TRBJ1-1; D perhaps matches TRBD1 (5 bases). The V gene lost 0 bases and the J gene lost 3 bases, with 11 bases spanning the gap. The CDR3 extends over 15 amino acids. From germline, CDR1 is KGHSH and CDR2 LQKENI. The CDR3 protein is CASSPPAGYDTEAFF. For the CDR3, the DNA is TGTGCCAGCTCACCACCGGCAGGGTACGACACTGAAGCTTTCTTT.